Listed here are 3 T cell receptor beta chains from one sample, sequenced in a study of blood T cells in healthy people across ages. Alongside a J-beta primer mix, a sample-barcoded 5' primer served in a second PCR lasting about 7 to 11 cycles. TCRdb passed the 5' RACE reads through MiXCR, listing each CDR3 protein once. The sample lists fewer than 800,000 distinct CDR3 sequences, 49% occurring once. Sequences were obtained from blood. The receptor source for this set is a woman aged 55-75 years in good health.

The chain recombines TRBV20-1 with TRBJ2-1; unclear D gene. The CDR3 loop spans 15 amino acids. V lost 0 bases and J lost 7, with 16 bases in between. Germline-derived CDR1 and CDR2 are DFQATT and SNEGSKA (reference sequence). The CDR3: CSARDRISSLNEQFF. CDR3 nucleotide sequence: TGCAGTGCTAGAGATCGGATCTCATCACTGAATGAGCAGTTCTTC.

This clonotype appeared a few times. The chain carries TRBV27 and TRBJ2-3; D is perhaps TRBD1 or TRBD2 (5 bases each). Germline CDR1 is MNHEY and CDR2 is SMNVEV (reference sequence). This CDR3 has 15 amino acids. Deletions cut 6 bases from V and 2 bases from J, with 15 bases between. In nucleotides, the CDR3 is TGTGCCAGCAGCCTGGAGGCAGGGTACACAGATACGCAGTATTTT. Encoded protein: CASSLEAGYTDTQYF.

The chain links TRBV20-1 to TRBJ2-7; TRBD1 or TRBD2 may be the D gene (5 bases each). The germline V gene encodes CDR1 DFQATT and CDR2 SNEGSKA (reference sequence). V lost 5 bases, J lost 3 bases, and 17 bases lay in between. The CDR3 is 14 amino acids. Here the CDR3 reads CSAPRQTGGYEQYF. CDR3 in DNA: TGCAGTGCTCCTAGACAGACTGGGGGCTACGAGCAGTACTTC.